Below are 14 T cell receptor beta chains sequenced from a single sample in a study of T cell responses to AZD1222 COVID-19 vaccine. Assay used: immunoSEQ multiplex PCR; TCRdb lists only in-frame clones, some missing. The sample holds about 96,000 clones, about 90% seen once. Source: peripheral blood, taken on day 0 of AZD1222 vaccination. Receptor source: an adult in good health.

V usage is TRBV19 and J usage is TRBJ2-1; D tentatively fits TRBD1 or TRBD2 (6 bases each). Germline lookup yields CDR1 LNHDA and CDR2 SQIVND (reference sequence). The ends were cut back, 6 bases at V and 3 bases at J, with 12 bases in the middle. This CDR3 is built from 14 residues. The CDR3 region is CASRVRDNYNEQFF. CDR3 DNA: TGTGCCAGTAGGGTGCGGGACAACTACAATGAGCAGTTCTTC.

A word on this clone: The junction shows a germline mismatch at one end, possibly a read error. The chain uses TRBV7-7 and TRBJ2-2, with D unclear. The CDR3 spans 14 residues. Germline V gene lookup returns CDR1 SSHAT and CDR2 FNYEAQ (reference sequence). CDR3 in DNA: TGTGCTAGCAGCTTAGTCGGGAACACCGGGGAGCTGTTTTTT. This codes for CASSLVGNTGELFF.

This rearrangement joins TRBV9 to TRBJ2-1; D not certain. V dropped 0 bases and J dropped 4 bases, with 14 bases sitting between them. CDR3 length equals 16 residues. Germline assignment: CDR1 SGDLS and CDR2 YYNGEE. CDR3 sequence (DNA): TGTGCCAGCAGCGTAGCCTCGCAGAGTCAATACAATGAGCAGTTCTTC. The encoded protein is CASSVASQSQYNEQFF.

In this sample, this clone turned up once. The chain uses TRBV11-2 and TRBJ2-5, with D maybe TRBD1 (6 bases). Trimming stripped 1 base from V and 3 bases from J, with 12 bases between. CDR1 is SGHAT and CDR2 is FQNNGV in the germline V gene. This CDR3 comprises 15 residues. DNA for the CDR3: TGTGCCAGCAGCTTAGGGGGACGGACAGAAGAGACCCAGTACTTC. It specifies CASSLGGRTEETQYF.

The chain combines TRBV24-1 with TRBJ2-7; D assignment may be TRBD1 or TRBD2 (5 bases each). The CDR3 sequence is 14 residues long. The V and J ends lost 4 bases and 6 bases respectively, with 15 bases between them. CDR1 and CDR2 (germline): KGHDR, SFDVKD. The CDR3 nucleotides are TGTGCCACCAGTGACCCCCGGTCGGGGCTCGAGCAGTACTTC. Protein product: CATSDPRSGLEQYF.

V is TRBV5-4 and J is TRBJ1-2, with 10 bases that match TRBD1. The CDR3 consists of 14 residues. The germline V gene encodes CDR1 SGHNT and CDR2 YYREEE (reference sequence). V trimming: 0 bases; J trimming: 7 bases; junction bases outside the gene matches: 3. This CDR3 reads CASSLATGGVGYTF. The CDR3 DNA reads TGTGCCAGCAGCTTGGCGACAGGGGGCGTTGGCTACACCTTC.

This rearrangement joins TRBV28 to TRBJ2-5, with TRBD1 matching 10 bases. The V segment lost 6 bases and the J segment 5 bases; nucleotides outside the gene matches: 6. CDR3 length: 14 residues. Germline V gene lookup returns CDR1 MDHEN and CDR2 SYDVKM. CDR3 amino acids: CASSRGQGTETQYF. CDR3 coding DNA: TGTGCCAGCAGCCGGGGACAGGGGACCGAGACCCAGTACTTC.

This chain links TRBV6-1 with TRBJ2-7; no firm D call. Germline CDR1 is MNHNS and CDR2 is SASEGT. With 1 base removed from V and 1 base from J, the gap between germline ends came to 8 bases. This CDR3 spans 14 amino acids. CDR3 sequence (DNA): TGTGCCAGCAGTGAAGTAAACAGATCCTACGAGCAGTACTTC. The encoded protein is CASSEVNRSYEQYF.

This rearrangement joins TRBV28 to TRBJ1-2, with D perhaps TRBD1 (5 bases). From germline, CDR1 is MDHEN and CDR2 SYDVKM. The CDR3 runs 15 residues. V lost 6 bases and J 6 bases, leaving 20 bases between the germline ends. CDR3 nucleotides: TGTGCCAGCAGCCCCCCCGGGGACGGTGGGGATGGCTACACCTTC. This translates into CASSPPGDGGDGYTF.

V usage is TRBV9 and J usage is TRBJ2-2; D might be TRBD1 (6 bases). V shed 1 base and J shed 2 bases, with 9 bases lying between them. Per the germline V gene, CDR1 is SGDLS and CDR2 is YYNGEE. The CDR3 is 15 amino acids. The chain's CDR3 is CASSVQGINTGELFF. DNA for the CDR3: TGTGCCAGCAGCGTACAGGGGATTAACACCGGGGAGCTGTTTTTT.

The chain uses TRBV18 and TRBJ1-1; D call uncertain. Trimming cost V 5 bases and J 2 bases, with 9 bases left between them. Germline V gene sequence: CDR1 KGHSH, CDR2 LQKENI. There are 13 residues in the CDR3. The CDR3 DNA sequence: TGTGCCAGCTCATCAGGCGAAAACACTGAAGCTTTCTTT. Translated: CASSSGENTEAFF. Full variable domain (rest looked up from reference TRBV18 and TRBJ1-1): NAGVMQNPRHLVRRRGQEARLRCSPMKGHSHVYWYRQLPEEGLKFMVYLQKENIIDESGMPKERFSAEFPKEGPSILRIQQVVRGDSAAYFCASSSGENTEAFFGQGTRLTVV.

This chain links TRBV19 with TRBJ1-3; D possibly corresponds to TRBD1 (5 bases). The CDR3 extends over 14 amino acids. Trimming shortened V by 4 bases and J by 0 bases, and 7 bases separated the two germline ends. The germline CDR1 and CDR2 sequences are LNHDA and SQIVND (reference sequence). The CDR3: CASSRGVSGNTIYF. The CDR3 nucleotides read TGTGCCAGTAGTAGGGGGGTCTCTGGAAACACCATATATTTT.

The chain employs TRBV7-3 and TRBJ2-5; perhaps TRBD1 as D (6 bases). Per germline, CDR1 SGHTA and CDR2 FQGTGA. Trimming removed 5 bases at V and 6 bases at J, with 13 bases between. The CDR3 is 13 amino acids. CDR3 DNA: TGTGCCAGCAGCCAGGCTCAGGGGAAGACCCAGTACTTC. This gives the protein CASSQAQGKTQYF.

This clone was counted only a few times. The CDR3 loop is CASSPKGGFSPLYNEQFF. CDR3 sequence (DNA): TGTGCCAGCAGTCCGAAGGGAGGGTTCTCACCCCTGTACAATGAGCAGTTCTTC. The chain links TRBV6-6 to TRBJ2-1, with 7 bases aligning to TRBD2. V shed 5 bases, J shed 4 bases, and the junction held 17 bases outside the gene matches. Germline CDR1 reads MNHNY; CDR2 reads SVGAGI (reference sequence). The length of the CDR3 is 18 residues.